The 20 T cell receptor beta chains below all came from one sample that was sequenced in a study of monozygotic twins with inflammatory bowel disease (dated by TCRdb to about 2019). Library creation used 5' RACE. The listed sequencing device is Illumina HiSeq 2500. TCRdb reprocessed the reads and assigns one entry to each CDR3 protein sequence, leaving out DNA. The sample table holds 85,000 to 110,000 distinct CDR3 sequences. The biggest ten clones account for under 2.5% of the sample. The sample was blood. The receptors derive from a human donor with ulcerative colitis or Crohn's disease, or a healthy co-twin of an affected twin (not recorded which).

The rearrangement links TRBV4-2 to TRBJ2-2. The CDR3 runs to 17 residues. Germline CDR1 LGHNA, CDR2 YNFKEQ. The CDR3: CASSQDISRKNTGELFF.

The rearrangement uses TRBV5-6 and TRBJ2-7. Germline assignment: CDR1 SGHDT and CDR2 YYEEEE. The CDR3 is made up of 14 amino acids. The CDR3 loop reads CASSFSLWVSEQYF.

The gene calls are TRBV7-9 and TRBJ1-4. This CDR3 is built from 14 residues. Germline V gives CDR1 SEHNR, CDR2 FQNEAQ (reference sequence). CDR3 amino acids: CASSYTADAEKLFF.

The V and J genes are TRBV7-2 and TRBJ1-5; TCRdb lists TRBD1, though no DNA is available to test this call. The germline V gene has CDR1 SGHTA and CDR2 FQGNSA. CDR3 size: 14 residues. This CDR3 is CASSFENRAQPQHF.

V usage is TRBV5-1 and J usage is TRBJ2-7; absent DNA, TCRdb's TRBD1 call cannot be checked. Germline CDR1 SGHRS, CDR2 YFSETQ. This CDR3 comprises 15 residues. The CDR3 spells CASSLYQDRGYEQYF.

The V and J genes are TRBV5-6 and TRBJ2-1; TCRdb proposes TRBD1, but this gene call is untestable without DNA. The CDR3 is 11 amino acids. CDR1 and CDR2 from the germline V gene are SGHDT and YYEEEE. The CDR3 sequence is CASRWGNEQFF.

The rearrangement uses TRBV27 and TRBJ1-1. CDR3 length: 15 residues. Germline CDR1 reads MNHEY; CDR2 reads SMNVEV (reference sequence). The CDR3 is CASSFGRALNTEAFF.

The rearrangement joins TRBV6-5 to TRBJ2-7. Germline-derived CDR1 and CDR2 are MNHEY and SVGAGI. The CDR3 covers 13 residues. The CDR3 sequence is CASSQPGSYEQYF.

J is TRBJ1-2 and V is TRBV20-1. Looked up from germline, CDR1 is DFQATT and CDR2 is SNEGSKA (reference sequence). The CDR3 sequence is 13 residues long. The CDR3 loop reads CSARIHGNSGYTF.

The chain has TRBV30 and TRBJ1-1; TCRdb outputs TRBD1, but without DNA this stays unchecked. This CDR3 spans 14 amino acids. From germline, CDR1 is GTSNPN and CDR2 SVGIG (reference sequence). CDR3 residues: CAWEPWGLGTEAFF.

The genes are TRBV28 and TRBJ2-4. The CDR3 covers 15 residues. CDR1 MDHEN and CDR2 SYDVKM come from the germline V gene. Here the CDR3 reads CASSGSGRAKNIQYF.

The chain uses TRBV6-1 and TRBJ1-2; TCRdb picks TRBD1, but there is no DNA to check that call. From germline, CDR1 is MNHNS and CDR2 SASEGT. This CDR3 contains 16 residues. This CDR3 is CASIPNQGIANYGYTF.

V gene TRBV29-1 combines with J gene TRBJ1-4; the D call from TCRdb, TRBD1, cannot be confirmed without DNA. The germline gives CDR1 SQVTM, CDR2 ANQGSEA. The CDR3 loop spans 13 amino acids. The CDR3 loop reads CSVGTGTGEKLFF. The full variable domain, with the rest looked up from reference TRBV29-1 and TRBJ1-4, is SAVISQKPSRDICQRGTSLTIQCQVDSQVTMMFWYRQQPGQSLTLIATANQGSEATYESGFVIDKFPISRPNLTFSTLTVSNMSPEDSSIYLCSVGTGTGEKLFFGSGTQLSVL.

This rearrangement joins TRBV11-1 to TRBJ2-5; without DNA, the TCRdb call of TRBD1 cannot be checked. The CDR3 has 20 amino acids. From germline, CDR1 is SGHAT and CDR2 FQDESV (reference sequence). The CDR3 sequence: CASSLALVVWKGKKKETQYF.

The J gene is TRBJ1-1, the V gene TRBV7-2. This CDR3 comprises 15 residues. Germline V lookup: CDR1 SGHTA, CDR2 FQGNSA. The CDR3 is CASSLNPGANTEAFF.

The chain's CDR3 is CATSDLKRGFYEQYF. The genes are TRBV24-1 and TRBJ2-7. This CDR3 has 15 amino acids. Germline CDR1 and CDR2: KGHDR and SFDVKD.

The CDR3 spells CASRPYPGLADTQYF. The chain has TRBV7-8 and TRBJ2-3; TCRdb selects TRBD1, and the lack of DNA leaves this call unchecked. This CDR3 comprises 15 residues. CDR1 SGHVS and CDR2 FQNEAQ come from the germline V gene.

J is TRBJ2-7 and V is TRBV6-2 or TRBV6-3; TCRdb reports TRBD2, a call that lacks DNA to check it against. The CDR3 consists of 14 residues. Germline assignment: CDR1 MNHEY and CDR2 SVGEGT. CDR3 amino acids: CATNLAGVSYEQYF.

The chain has TRBV14 and TRBJ2-1; TCRdb's D call of TRBD1 is untestable without DNA. The CDR3 runs to 15 residues. Germline V gene sequence: CDR1 SGHDN, CDR2 FVKESK. CDR3 amino acids: CASSHIPGVRTEQFF.

This rearrangement joins TRBV7-2 to TRBJ2-7; there is no DNA to check the TCRdb D call of TRBD2. This CDR3 contains 14 residues. Germline CDR1 is SGHTA and CDR2 is FQGNSA. The CDR3 protein is CASTLTRQGYEQYF. Filled out from reference TRBV7-2 and TRBJ2-7, the complete variable domain reads GAGVSQSPSNKVTEKGKDVELRCDPISGHTALYWYRQSLGQGLEFLIYFQGNSAPDKSGLPSDRFSAERTGGSVSTLTIQRTQQEDSAVYLCASTLTRQGYEQYFGPGTRLTVT.